Detailed here is one T cell receptor beta chain. The antigen is unknown. The naive CD8 population came from CD45RO-negative cells selected for CCR7, without terminally differentiated effector memory CD45RA+ cells. Only Caucasian adults living in Nashville, Tennessee made up the donor group. J lost 1 base, V lost 6 bases, and 3 bases had no gene match. The CDR3 runs to 14 residues. Germline V CDR1 and CDR2: MNHEY, SMNVEV (reference sequence). Here immunoSEQ multiplex PCR was the method, and the copy in TCRdb shows in-frame clones only, minus some. The sample has 600,000 or so clones, roughly 98% seen once. The data were obtained in a study of shared clonotypes between healthy human individuals. Study-wide results and limits: Generation probability values for non-shared clonotypes were lower than those for clonotypes shared by all four donors. It was only blood that was sampled, and tissue repertoires likely differ.

The sequenced sample consisted of naive CD8+ T cells sorted from blood. This TCR was recovered from a man younger than 45 in good health. The V call is TRBV27, the J call TRBJ1-2; 9 nucleotides match TRBD1. The DNA for the CDR3 is TGTGCCAGCAGGGGGACAGGGATTAACTATGGCTACACCTTC. Protein product: CASRGTGINYGYTF.